This T cell receptor (beta chain) originates from a study of cytomegalovirus exposure and HLA in healthy donors. Vbeta (60) and Jbeta (13) primers were used in the PCR. Study processing details: Tens of millions of unique TCR beta chains, roughly 11 million of them shared, were counted by a later analysis. Sequenced by immunoSEQ multiplex PCR; TCRdb stores in-frame clones only, minus some. From that table come the V and J calls and clone size; the DNA was used to work out D and trimming. The sample carries about 140,000 clones, roughly three quarters recorded once. Worth noting for this clone: Its target is not known.

Study findings and constraints: Cytomegalovirus-associated status was assigned to more than 150 TCR beta chains. TCR beta chains associated with HLA were, in a later analysis, more clonally expanded than equally common others. In a later analysis, TCR beta V- and J-gene trimming showed a link to a missense DCLRE1C variant.

The V gene's germline CDR1 is MNHEY and CDR2 SMNVEV (reference sequence). Unmatched junction bases numbered 7, after V lost 5 bases and J lost 9 bases. The CDR3 has 13 residues. Specimen: PBMCs. The J gene is TRBJ1-1, the V gene TRBV27; 9 nucleotides line up with TRBD1. The receptor's source is a woman aged 40 to 50 in good health and CMV-seronegative. For the CDR3, the DNA is TGTGCCAGCAGTCCCTACAGGGGGCCCAAAGCTTTCTTT. Its protein product is CASSPYRGPKAFF.